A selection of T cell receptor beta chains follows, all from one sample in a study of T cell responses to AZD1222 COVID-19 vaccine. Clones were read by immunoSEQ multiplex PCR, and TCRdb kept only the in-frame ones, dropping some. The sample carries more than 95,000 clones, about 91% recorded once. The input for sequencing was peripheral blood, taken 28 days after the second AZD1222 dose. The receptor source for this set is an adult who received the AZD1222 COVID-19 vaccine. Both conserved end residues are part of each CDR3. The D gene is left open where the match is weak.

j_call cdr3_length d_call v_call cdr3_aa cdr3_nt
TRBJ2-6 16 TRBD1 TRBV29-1 CSAPTGGAGGANVLTF TGCAGCGCTCCGACAGGGGGCGCAGGTGGGGCCAACGTCCTGACTTTC
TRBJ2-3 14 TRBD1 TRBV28 CASRLRDSTDTQYF TGTGCCAGCAGGTTACGGGACAGTACAGATACGCAGTATTTT
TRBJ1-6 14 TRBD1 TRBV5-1 CASSTGTDYSPLHF TGCGCCAGCAGCACCGGGACAGATTATTCACCCCTCCACTTT
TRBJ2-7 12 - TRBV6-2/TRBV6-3 CASSYDRTEQYF TGTGCCAGCAGTTACGACCGGACCGAGCAGTACTTC
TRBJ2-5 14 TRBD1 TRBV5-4 CASSPVDRGETQYF TGTGCCAGCAGCCCGGTCGACAGGGGCGAGACCCAGTACTTC
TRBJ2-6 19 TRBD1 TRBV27 CASTQWRGQGPSGANVLTF TGTGCCAGCACCCAATGGCGGGGACAGGGGCCCTCTGGGGCCAACGTCCTGACTTTC
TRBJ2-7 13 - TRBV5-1 CASRLAEVGEQYF TGCGCCAGCAGGTTAGCGGAGGTGGGGGAGCAGTACTTC
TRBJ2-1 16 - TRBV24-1 CATSSGDSRYYNEQFF TGTGCCACCAGTTCAGGGGACTCCCGCTACTACAATGAGCAGTTCTTC
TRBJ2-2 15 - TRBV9 CASSVENLNTGELFF TGTGCCAGCAGCGTAGAAAACTTAAACACCGGGGAGCTGTTTTTT
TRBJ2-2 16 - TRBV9 CASSAGGPFFTGELFF TGTGCCAGCAGCGCCGGAGGGCCCTTTTTTACCGGGGAGCTGTTTTTT
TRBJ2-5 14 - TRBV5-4 CASSLTAASETQYF TGTGCCAGCAGCTTGACGGCAGCGTCAGAGACCCAGTACTTC
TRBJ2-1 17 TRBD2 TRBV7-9 CASSLGGTSGFYNEQFF TGTGCCAGCAGCTTAGGGGGGACTAGCGGGTTTTACAATGAGCAGTTCTTC
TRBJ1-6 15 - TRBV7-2 CASSSRRGNNSPLHF TGTGCCAGCAGCTCAAGGAGGGGGAATAATTCACCCCTCCACTTT
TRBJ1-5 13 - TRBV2 CASRETGNQPQHF TGTGCCAGCAGGGAGACAGGAAATCAGCCCCAGCATTTT
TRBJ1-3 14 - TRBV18 CASSTEISGNTIYF TGTGCCAGCTCCACGGAAATCTCTGGAAACACCATATATTTT
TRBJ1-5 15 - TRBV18 CASSPGLEYNQPQHF TGTGCCAGCTCACCCGGGCTGGAGTACAATCAGCCCCAGCATTTT
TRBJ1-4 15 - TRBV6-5 CASRSGGGGYEKLFF TGTGCCAGCAGATCTGGAGGAGGGGGGTACGAAAAACTGTTTTTT
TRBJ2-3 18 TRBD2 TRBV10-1 CASSEGRGAGALTDTQYF TGCGCCAGCAGTGAAGGGCGTGGGGCGGGAGCACTAACAGATACGCAGTATTTT
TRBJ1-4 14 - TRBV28 CASREFATNEKLFF TGTGCCAGCAGGGAGTTTGCAACTAATGAAAAACTGTTTTTT
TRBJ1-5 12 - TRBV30 CAWIGSNQPQHF TGTGCCTGGATCGGGAGCAATCAGCCCCAGCATTTT
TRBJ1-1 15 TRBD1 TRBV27 CASSFRDRGLTEAFF TGTGCCAGCAGTTTTAGGGACAGGGGGCTAACTGAAGCTTTCTTT
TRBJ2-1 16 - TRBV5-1 CASSFETGTYYNEQFF TGCGCCAGCAGCTTCGAGACAGGGACTTATTACAATGAGCAGTTCTTC
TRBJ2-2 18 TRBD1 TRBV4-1 CASSPPKVWTGGHVELFF TGCGCCAGCAGCCCTCCTAAAGTCTGGACAGGGGGGCATGTGGAGCTGTTTTTT